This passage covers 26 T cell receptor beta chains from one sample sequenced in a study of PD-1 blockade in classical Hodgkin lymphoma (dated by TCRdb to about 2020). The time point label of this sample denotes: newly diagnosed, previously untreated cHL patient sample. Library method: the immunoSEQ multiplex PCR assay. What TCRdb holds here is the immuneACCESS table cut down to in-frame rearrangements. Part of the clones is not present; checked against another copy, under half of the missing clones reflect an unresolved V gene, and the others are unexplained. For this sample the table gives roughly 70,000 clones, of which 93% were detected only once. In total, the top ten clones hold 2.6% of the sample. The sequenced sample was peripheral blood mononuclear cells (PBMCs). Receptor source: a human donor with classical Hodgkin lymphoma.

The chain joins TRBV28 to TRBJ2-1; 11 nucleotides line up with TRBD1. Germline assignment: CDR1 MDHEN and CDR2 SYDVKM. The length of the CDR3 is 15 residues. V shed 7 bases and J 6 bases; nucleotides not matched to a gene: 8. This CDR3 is CASILPGQGGNEQFF. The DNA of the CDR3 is TGTGCCAGCATCCTACCGGGACAGGGGGGCAATGAGCAGTTCTTC.

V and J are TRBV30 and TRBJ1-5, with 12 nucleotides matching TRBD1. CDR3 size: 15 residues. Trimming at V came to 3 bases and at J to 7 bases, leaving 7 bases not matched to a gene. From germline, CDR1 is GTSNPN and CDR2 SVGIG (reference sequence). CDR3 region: CAWRTGTGGRQPQHF. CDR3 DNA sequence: TGTGCCTGGAGGACCGGGACAGGGGGCCGGCAGCCCCAGCATTTT.

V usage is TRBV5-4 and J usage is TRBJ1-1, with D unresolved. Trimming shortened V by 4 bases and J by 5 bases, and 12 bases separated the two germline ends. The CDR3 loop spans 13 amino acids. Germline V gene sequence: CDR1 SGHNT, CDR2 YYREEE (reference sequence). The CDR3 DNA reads TGTGCCAGCAGCCCCCCGTCCAGGACTGAAGCTTTCTTT. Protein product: CASSPPSRTEAFF. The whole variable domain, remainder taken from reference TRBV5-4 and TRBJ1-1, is ETGVTQSPTHLIKTRGQQVTLRCSSQSGHNTVSWYQQALGQGPQFIFQYYREEENGRGNFPPRFSGLQFPNYSSELNVNALELDDSALYLCASSPPSRTEAFFGQGTRLTVV.

The CDR3 reads CASSSIGELFF. The CDR3 bases are TGTGCCAGTAGTTCGATCGGGGAGCTGTTTTTT. The rearrangement uses TRBV19 and TRBJ2-2; D gene ambiguous. The V gene's germline CDR1 is LNHDA and CDR2 SQIVND (reference sequence). The CDR3 sequence is 11 residues long. V lost 5 bases and J lost 7, with 5 bases in between.

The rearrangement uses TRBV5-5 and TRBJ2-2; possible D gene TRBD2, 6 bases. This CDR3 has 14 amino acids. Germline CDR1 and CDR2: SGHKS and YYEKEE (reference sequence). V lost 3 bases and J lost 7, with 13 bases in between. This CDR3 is CASSYGGGGGELFF. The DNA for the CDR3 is TGTGCCAGCAGCTATGGGGGAGGCGGCGGGGAGCTGTTTTTT.

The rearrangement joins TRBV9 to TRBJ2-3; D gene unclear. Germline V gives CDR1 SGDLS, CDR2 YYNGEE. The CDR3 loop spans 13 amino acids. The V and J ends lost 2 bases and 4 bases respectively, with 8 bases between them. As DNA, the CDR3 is TGTGCCAGCAGCGTGGATTTAGCAGATACGCAGTATTTT. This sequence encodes CASSVDLADTQYF.

The CDR3 region is CASSLDEGTGNTIYF. CDR3 DNA: TGTGCCAGCAGCTTAGACGAGGGGACAGGAAACACCATATATTTT. V is TRBV7-6 and J is TRBJ1-3; maybe TRBD1 (6 bases). There are 15 residues in the CDR3. The germline V gene encodes CDR1 SGHVS and CDR2 FNYEAQ. V lost 1 base, J lost 4 bases, and 11 bases lay in between.

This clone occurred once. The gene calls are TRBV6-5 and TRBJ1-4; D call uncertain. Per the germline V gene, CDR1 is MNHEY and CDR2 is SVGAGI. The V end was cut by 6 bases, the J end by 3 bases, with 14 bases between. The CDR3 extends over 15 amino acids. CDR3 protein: CASSELSGANEKLFF. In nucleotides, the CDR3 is TGTGCCAGCAGCGAACTCTCCGGGGCTAATGAAAAACTGTTTTTT.

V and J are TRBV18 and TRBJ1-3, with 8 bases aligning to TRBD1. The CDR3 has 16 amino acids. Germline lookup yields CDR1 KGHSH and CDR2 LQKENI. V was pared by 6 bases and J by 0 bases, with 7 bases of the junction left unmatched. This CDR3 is CASSPTGTGSGNTIYF. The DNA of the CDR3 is TGTGCCAGCTCCCCCACCGGGACAGGCTCTGGAAACACCATATATTTT.

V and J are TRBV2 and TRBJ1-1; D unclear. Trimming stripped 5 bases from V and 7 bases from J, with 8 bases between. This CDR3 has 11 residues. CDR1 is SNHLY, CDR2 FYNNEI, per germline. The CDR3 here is CASSKVVEAFF. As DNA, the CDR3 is TGTGCCAGCAGTAAGGTAGTTGAAGCTTTCTTT.

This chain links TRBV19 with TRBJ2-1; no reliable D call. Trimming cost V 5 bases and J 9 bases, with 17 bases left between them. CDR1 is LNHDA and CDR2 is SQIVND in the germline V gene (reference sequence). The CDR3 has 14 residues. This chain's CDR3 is CASSDTVSGGEQFF. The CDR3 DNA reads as TGTGCCAGTAGTGACACGGTCAGTGGTGGTGAGCAGTTCTTC.

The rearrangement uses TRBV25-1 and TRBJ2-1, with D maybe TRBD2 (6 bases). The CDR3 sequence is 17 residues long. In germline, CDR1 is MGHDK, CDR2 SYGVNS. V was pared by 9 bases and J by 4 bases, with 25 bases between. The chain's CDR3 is CASGDHGGRATYNEQFF. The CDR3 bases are TGTGCCAGTGGGGACCACGGGGGTAGGGCTACTTACAATGAGCAGTTCTTC. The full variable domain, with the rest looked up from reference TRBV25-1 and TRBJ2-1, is EADIYQTPRYLVIGTGKKITLECSQTMGHDKMYWYQQDPGMELHLIHYSYGVNSTEKGDLSSESTVSRIRTEHFPLTLESARPSHTSQYLCASGDHGGRATYNEQFFGPGTRLTVL.

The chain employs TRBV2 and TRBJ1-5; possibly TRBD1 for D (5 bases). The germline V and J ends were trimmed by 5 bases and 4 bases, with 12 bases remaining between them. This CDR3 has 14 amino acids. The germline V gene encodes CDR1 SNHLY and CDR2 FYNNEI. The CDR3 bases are TGTGCCAGCAGTATCCGACAGAGGAATCAGCCCCAGCATTTT. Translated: CASSIRQRNQPQHF.

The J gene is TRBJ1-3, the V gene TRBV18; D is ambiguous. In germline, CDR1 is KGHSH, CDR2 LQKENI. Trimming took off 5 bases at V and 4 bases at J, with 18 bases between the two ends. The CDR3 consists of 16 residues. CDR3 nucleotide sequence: TGTGCCAGCTCAGCACTTTGGGAGCTTACCGGAAACACCATATATTTT. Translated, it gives CASSALWELTGNTIYF.

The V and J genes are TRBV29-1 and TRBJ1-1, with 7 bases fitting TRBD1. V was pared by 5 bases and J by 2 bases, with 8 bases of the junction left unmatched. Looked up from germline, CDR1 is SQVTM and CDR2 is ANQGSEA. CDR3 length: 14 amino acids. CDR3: CSVYGRDSNTEAFF. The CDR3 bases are TGCAGCGTTTACGGAAGGGACAGCAACACTGAAGCTTTCTTT. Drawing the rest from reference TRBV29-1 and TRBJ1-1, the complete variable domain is SAVISQKPSRDICQRGTSLTIQCQVDSQVTMMFWYRQQPGQSLTLIATANQGSEATYESGFVIDKFPISRPNLTFSTLTVSNMSPEDSSIYLCSVYGRDSNTEAFFGQGTRLTVV.

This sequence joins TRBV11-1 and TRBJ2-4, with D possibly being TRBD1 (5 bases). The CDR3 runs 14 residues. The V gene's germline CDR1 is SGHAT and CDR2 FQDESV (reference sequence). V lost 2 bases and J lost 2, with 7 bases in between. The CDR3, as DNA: TGTGCCAGCAGCTTATCAGGGACCAAAAACATTCAGTACTTC. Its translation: CASSLSGTKNIQYF.

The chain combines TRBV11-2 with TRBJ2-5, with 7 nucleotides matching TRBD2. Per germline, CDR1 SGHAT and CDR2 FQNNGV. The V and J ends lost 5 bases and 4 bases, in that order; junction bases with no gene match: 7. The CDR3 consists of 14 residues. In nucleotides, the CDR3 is TGTGCCAGCAGCCCAAGTACGGGGGGAGAGACCCAGTACTTC. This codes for CASSPSTGGETQYF.

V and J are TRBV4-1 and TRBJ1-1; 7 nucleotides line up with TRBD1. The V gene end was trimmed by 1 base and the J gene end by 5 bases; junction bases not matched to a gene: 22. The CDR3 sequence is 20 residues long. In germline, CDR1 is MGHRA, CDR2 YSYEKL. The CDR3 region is CASSQGPPGGRGARWTEAFF. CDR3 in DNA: TGCGCCAGCAGCCAAGGACCCCCGGGGGGCAGGGGGGCGAGATGGACTGAAGCTTTCTTT.

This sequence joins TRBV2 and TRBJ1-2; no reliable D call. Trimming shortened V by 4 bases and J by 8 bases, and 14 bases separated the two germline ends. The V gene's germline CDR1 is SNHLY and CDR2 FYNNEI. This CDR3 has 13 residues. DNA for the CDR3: TGTGCCAGCAGTGCGGGCCCCACCGGAGGCTACACCTTC. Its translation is CASSAGPTGGYTF.

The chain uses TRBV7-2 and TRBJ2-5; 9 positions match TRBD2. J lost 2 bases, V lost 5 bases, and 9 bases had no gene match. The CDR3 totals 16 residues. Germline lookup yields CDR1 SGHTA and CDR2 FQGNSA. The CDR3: CASSPGGGRAQETQYF. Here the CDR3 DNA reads TGTGCCAGCAGCCCAGGCGGCGGGAGGGCGCAAGAGACCCAGTACTTC.

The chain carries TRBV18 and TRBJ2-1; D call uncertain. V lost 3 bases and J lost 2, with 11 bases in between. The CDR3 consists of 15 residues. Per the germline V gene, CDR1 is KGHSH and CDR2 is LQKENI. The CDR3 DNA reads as TGTGCCAGCTCACCTGATCAGCTCCCCTACAATGAGCAGTTCTTC. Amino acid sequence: CASSPDQLPYNEQFF.

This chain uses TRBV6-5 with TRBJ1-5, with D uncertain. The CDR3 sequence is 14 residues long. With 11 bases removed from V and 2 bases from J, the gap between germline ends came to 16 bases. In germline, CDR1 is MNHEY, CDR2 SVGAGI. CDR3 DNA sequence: TGTGCCGGCGGTCGGGGTGTGGGCAATCAGCCCCAGCATTTT. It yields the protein CAGGRGVGNQPQHF.

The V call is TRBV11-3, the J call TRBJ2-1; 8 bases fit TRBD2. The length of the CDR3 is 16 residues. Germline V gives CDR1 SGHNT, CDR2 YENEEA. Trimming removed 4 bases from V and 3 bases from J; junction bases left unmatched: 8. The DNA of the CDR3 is TGTGCCAGCAGCTCCCCACGGGGGGGGAGCTACAATGAGCAGTTCTTC. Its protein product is CASSSPRGGSYNEQFF.

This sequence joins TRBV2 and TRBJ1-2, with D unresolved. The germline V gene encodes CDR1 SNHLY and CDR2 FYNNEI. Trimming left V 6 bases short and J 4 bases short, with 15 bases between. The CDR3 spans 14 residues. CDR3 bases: TGTGCCAGCAGGGCCCCCGCGGGTATCTATGGCTACACCTTC. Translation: CASRAPAGIYGYTF.

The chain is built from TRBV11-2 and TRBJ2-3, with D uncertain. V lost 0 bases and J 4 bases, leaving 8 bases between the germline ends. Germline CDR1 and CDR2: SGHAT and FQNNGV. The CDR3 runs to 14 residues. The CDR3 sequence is CASSLDLGADTQYF. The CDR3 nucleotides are TGTGCCAGCAGCTTAGACCTGGGCGCAGATACGCAGTATTTT.

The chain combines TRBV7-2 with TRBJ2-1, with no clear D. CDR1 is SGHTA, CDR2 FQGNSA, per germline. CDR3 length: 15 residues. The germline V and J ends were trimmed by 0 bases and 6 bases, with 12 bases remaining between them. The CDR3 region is CASSLAANLGNEQFF. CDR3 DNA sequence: TGTGCCAGCAGCTTAGCAGCGAATCTAGGCAATGAGCAGTTCTTC.